This entry concerns a single T cell receptor (beta chain). The CDR3 spans 15 residues. These data come from a study of technical replicates of blood from a handful of donors. Only in-frame clones appear in the TCRdb table, and some are missing; sequencing was by immunoSEQ multiplex PCR. The data contain around 68,000 clones, 95% to 97% of them singletons. Material: T cells isolated from PBMCs. The V gene is TRBV21-1, the J gene TRBJ2-7; TRBD1 is taken as the D call from the table, unchecked against the DNA. TRBV21-1 is marked as a pseudogene. The sequence derives from a human donor in good health. The CDR3 sequence: CASSKEGTGGYEQYF. In DNA, the CDR3 is TGTGCCAGCAGCAAAGAGGGAACAGGGGGTTACGAGCAGTACTTC.